A single sample is the source of the 7 T cell receptor beta chains below, sequenced in a study of human T cells and chemical hapten exposure. MiXCR, applied by TCRdb to the RACE reads, yields one record per CDR3 protein. The sample lists some 42,000 distinct CDR3 sequences, just under 9% seen once, with 15% in the top ten. Time point in this sample: patch test 2, 6 weeks after DPC sensitization. The treatment: therapeutic diphenylcyclopropenone sensitization with weekly scalp DPC. The starting material was whole blood, obtained in connection with sensitization to the hapten diphenylcyclopropenone (DPC). The receptors were sampled from a woman in her forties with alopecia areata. Some clones in this sample may be carry-over from other donors' samples.

In its sample, this clonotype was seen many times. The V gene is TRBV6-5, the J gene TRBJ1-1, with no clear D. Per the germline V gene, CDR1 is MNHEY and CDR2 is SVGAGI. This CDR3 has 10 residues. The V end was cut by 9 bases, the J end by 6 bases, with 8 bases between. CDR3 in DNA: TGTGCCAGGGAAAGAGCTGAAGCTTTCTTT. Residues: CARERAEAFF.

In this sample, this clonotype turned up a few times. V usage is TRBV3-1 and J usage is TRBJ1-5; no clear D gene. CDR3 length: 14 residues. Germline V gives CDR1 LGHDT, CDR2 YNNKEL (reference sequence). V dropped 1 base and J dropped 1 base, with 5 bases sitting between them. CDR3 nucleotides: TGTGCCAGCAGCCAAGGCAGAAGCAATCAGCCCCAGCATTTT. Translation: CASSQGRSNQPQHF.

This clonotype was seen at least ten times. The V and J genes are TRBV20-1 and TRBJ2-7; 9 bases agree with TRBD2. This CDR3 spans 17 amino acids. Per the germline V gene, CDR1 is DFQATT and CDR2 is SNEGSKA (reference sequence). V shed 3 bases and J 4 bases; nucleotides not matched to a gene: 16. The CDR3 protein is CSASRSSGVPSTYEQYF. CDR3 DNA sequence: TGCAGTGCTAGCCGGTCTAGCGGGGTTCCATCAACTTACGAGCAGTACTTC.

This clonotype was detected ten times or more. The chain couples TRBV6-4 to TRBJ2-2; TRBD2 might be the D (5 bases). Germline V lookup: CDR1 MRHNA, CDR2 SNTAGT. The CDR3 covers 15 residues. V gave up 0 bases and J gave up 0 bases, with 5 bases separating them. CDR3 bases: TGTGCCAGCAGTGACTCGGACTCGAACACCGGGGAGCTGTTTTTT. Its protein product is CASSDSDSNTGELFF.

The chain joins TRBV10-3 to TRBJ2-7; maybe TRBD1 (6 bases). Trimming pared 5 bases from V and 0 bases from J, leaving 14 bases between. Germline V gene data show CDR1 as ENHRY and CDR2 as SYGVKD. The CDR3 contains 15 residues. The CDR3 DNA follows: TGTGCCATCAGTCTCGTCGCAGGGGACTCCTACGAGCAGTACTTC. This sequence encodes CAISLVAGDSYEQYF.

This clonotype was seen repeatedly, ten times or more. The chain uses TRBV29-1 and TRBJ2-7, with D hard to call. CDR1 SQVTM and CDR2 ANQGSEA come from the germline V gene. The CDR3 length is 11 residues. V shed 4 bases and J shed 4 bases, with 8 bases lying between them. Here the CDR3 DNA reads TGCAGCGTTGTGGGCCAGTACGAGCAGTACTTC. Translating gives CSVVGQYEQYF.

This clonotype has ten or more counts. The DNA of the CDR3 is TGTGCCAGCAGCCCGGTTACATGGAGCAATCAGCCCCAGCATTTT. Protein sequence: CASSPVTWSNQPQHF. This chain uses TRBV12-3 or TRBV12-4 with TRBJ1-5; no clear D. The CDR3 spans 15 residues. The V end lost 6 bases, the J end lost 1 base, and 13 bases lay between the germline ends.